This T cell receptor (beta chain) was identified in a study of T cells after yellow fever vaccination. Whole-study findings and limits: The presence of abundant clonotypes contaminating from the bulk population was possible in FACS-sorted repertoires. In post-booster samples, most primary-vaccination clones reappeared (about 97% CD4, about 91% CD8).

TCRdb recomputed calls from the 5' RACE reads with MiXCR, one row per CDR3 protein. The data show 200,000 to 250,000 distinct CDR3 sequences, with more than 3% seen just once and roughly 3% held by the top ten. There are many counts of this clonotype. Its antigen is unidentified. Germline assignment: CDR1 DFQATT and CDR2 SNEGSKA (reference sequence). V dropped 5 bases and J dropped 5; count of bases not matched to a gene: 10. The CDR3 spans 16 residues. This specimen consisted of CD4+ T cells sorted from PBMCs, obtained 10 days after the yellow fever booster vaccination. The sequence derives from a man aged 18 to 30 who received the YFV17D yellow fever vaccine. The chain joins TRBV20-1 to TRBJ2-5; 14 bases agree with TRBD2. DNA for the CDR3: TGCAGTGCTGAACACGGACTAGCGGGGGGTAGTGAGACCCAGTACTTC. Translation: CSAEHGLAGGSETQYF.